These T cell receptor beta chains were read from a single sample in a study of CD8+ T cells in alopecia areata. Data came from immunoSEQ multiplex PCR; TCRdb stores just in-frame clones and leaves some out. The table has 160,000 or so clones, roughly two thirds seen once. The sample in question was CD4+ T cells sorted from blood, obtained at week 4, from a patient treated with tofacitinib. Receptors originate from a human donor with alopecia areata. Each CDR3 is given with its conserved first and last residue. A D gene is named only where the DNA matches it firmly. Size is omitted from some rows. Given values are once, few, many or a class for expanded clones.

j_call v_call clone_size d_call cdr3_aa cdr3_nt
TRBJ2-3 TRBV29-1 once - CSVEPGASTDTQYF TGCAGCGTTGAGCCCGGGGCTAGCACAGATACGCAGTATTTT
TRBJ2-5 TRBV29-1 - TRBD1 CSVRTGQETQYF TGCAGCGTTCGGACAGGCCAAGAGACCCAGTACTTC
TRBJ1-1 TRBV30 - - CAWRRSGGTEAFF TGTGCCTGGAGGAGGTCGGGGGGCACTGAAGCTTTCTTT
TRBJ1-2 TRBV10-3 - - CAISGRGGGYTF TGTGCCATCAGTGGGCGGGGAGGAGGCTACACCTTC
TRBJ1-2 TRBV19 - - CASSTLPGGTRGYTF TGTGCCAGTAGTACCCTCCCGGGGGGGACAAGAGGCTACACCTTC
TRBJ1-2 TRBV30 once - CAWSAPWGDLNYGYTF TGTGCCTGGAGTGCTCCGTGGGGGGACCTTAACTATGGCTACACCTTC
TRBJ2-5 TRBV18 - - CASSRELQETQYF TGTGCCAGCTCACGAGAACTACAAGAGACCCAGTACTTC
TRBJ2-3 TRBV25-1 few TRBD1 CASSERTGGPDTQYF TGTGCCAGCAGTGAACGGACAGGGGGACCAGATACGCAGTATTTT
TRBJ2-6 TRBV19 - - CASTRSEGLPGANVLTF TGTGCCAGTACCCGATCCGAGGGGCTTCCTGGGGCCAACGTCCTGACTTTC
TRBJ2-5 TRBV6-5 few TRBD1 CASRTGEPIAQYF TGTGCCAGCAGAACAGGGGAGCCTATAGCCCAGTACTTC
TRBJ1-2 TRBV7-2 - - CASSLGGRGYGYTF TGTGCCAGCAGCTTAGGGGGCAGGGGCTATGGCTACACCTTC
TRBJ2-5 TRBV5-1 - - CASSGGPEETQYF TGCGCCAGCAGCGGGGGGCCGGAAGAGACCCAGTACTTC
TRBJ1-5 TRBV30 - - CAWTPGGGLKRQHF TGTGCCTGGACCCCCGGGGGGGGCCTGAAGAGGCAGCATTTT
TRBJ2-7 TRBV30 - TRBD1 CAWSPDRVGEQYF TGTGCCTGGAGTCCTGACAGGGTAGGCGAGCAGTACTTC
TRBJ2-6 TRBV2 - - CASSALTGANVLTF TGTGCCAGCAGTGCGCTTACTGGGGCCAACGTCCTGACTTTC
TRBJ1-6 TRBV30 - - CAWAPWTEASPLHF TGTGCCTGGGCTCCGTGGACAGAAGCTTCACCCCTCCACTTT
TRBJ1-1 TRBV6-1 - - CASTLSETEAFF TGTGCCAGCACCCTTAGTGAAACTGAAGCTTTCTTT
TRBJ2-3 TRBV7-2 - TRBD1 CASSPGQATDTQYF TGTGCCAGCAGCCCCGGACAGGCCACAGATACGCAGTATTTT
TRBJ1-1 TRBV2 - TRBD1 CASRQGSNTEAFF TGTGCCAGCCGACAGGGGTCGAACACTGAAGCTTTCTTT
TRBJ1-2 TRBV6-1 - - CASSEVTSGYGYTF TGTGCCAGCAGTGAAGTAACATCTGGGTATGGCTACACCTTC
TRBJ1-1 TRBV29-1 - - CSVEPLLTLYTEAFF TGCAGCGTTGAGCCCCTATTAACGCTCTACACTGAAGCTTTCTTT
TRBJ1-2 TRBV5-1 - TRBD1 CASSLKGSQGDNYGYTF TGCGCCAGCAGCTTGAAGGGGTCACAGGGGGATAACTATGGCTACACCTTC
TRBJ2-6 TRBV29-1 - - CSVEAGANVLTF TGCAGCGTTGAGGCAGGGGCCAACGTCCTGACTTTC
TRBJ2-7 TRBV30 - TRBD1 CAALTGKSYEQYF TGTGCCGCATTGACAGGGAAATCCTACGAGCAGTACTTC
TRBJ2-1 TRBV6-5 few - CASSYSTSYNEQFF TGTGCCAGCAGTTACTCGACGTCTTACAATGAGCAGTTCTTC
TRBJ1-5 TRBV7-9 - - CASSLGGARQPQHF TGTGCCAGCAGCCTTGGAGGGGCGCGTCAGCCCCAGCATTTT
TRBJ1-1 TRBV30 - TRBD1 CAWTRQGSNTEAFF TGTGCCTGGACCCGACAGGGATCGAACACTGAAGCTTTCTTT
TRBJ2-1 TRBV29-1 few TRBD2 CSVEGGGDEQFF TGCAGCGTTGAAGGCGGGGGGGATGAGCAGTTCTTC
TRBJ2-1 TRBV9 - TRBD2 CASSVGLAAYNEQFF TGTGCCAGCAGCGTAGGACTAGCAGCCTACAATGAGCAGTTCTTC
TRBJ2-2 TRBV4-3 - - CASSQDILGVTGELFF TGCGCCAGCAGCCAAGATATATTGGGGGTGACCGGGGAGCTGTTTTTT
TRBJ1-5 TRBV6-5 few TRBD1 CASSTGGGNQPQHF TGTGCCAGCAGCACAGGGGGCGGCAATCAGCCCCAGCATTTT
TRBJ2-1 TRBV30 - - CAWGRSSYNEQFF TGTGCCTGGGGCCGGAGCTCCTACAATGAGCAGTTCTTC
TRBJ1-1 TRBV15 - TRBD1 CATSRVQDRTEAFF TGTGCCACCAGCAGAGTACAGGACAGGACTGAAGCTTTCTTT
TRBJ2-5 TRBV29-1 once - CSVDSSTQYF TGCAGCGTTGACTCGTCGACCCAGTACTTC
TRBJ2-1 TRBV5-1 - TRBD2 CASSRGLAGVNEQFF TGCGCCAGCAGCAGGGGACTAGCGGGGGTAAATGAGCAGTTCTTC
TRBJ2-4 TRBV5-8 few TRBD1 CASSLWTGPTQYF TGTGCCAGCAGCTTGTGGACAGGGCCCACTCAGTACTTC
TRBJ2-2 TRBV5-6 - - CASSSTGELFF TGTGCCAGCAGCTCGACCGGGGAGCTGTTTTTT
TRBJ1-1 TRBV6-5 - - CASSYQGGNTEAFF TGTGCCAGCAGTTACCAGGGAGGGAACACTGAAGCTTTCTTT
TRBJ1-1 TRBV30 - - CAWSPIGNMNTEAFF TGTGCCTGGAGTCCCATCGGGAACATGAACACTGAAGCTTTCTTT
TRBJ2-1 TRBV13 many - CASSLGDKGFYNEQFF TGTGCCAGCAGCTTAGGGGACAAGGGGTTTTACAATGAGCAGTTCTTC